The 29 T cell receptor beta chains below come from one sample, sequenced in a study of shared clonotypes between healthy human individuals. Assay used: immunoSEQ multiplex PCR; TCRdb lists only in-frame clones, some missing. This sample has about 320,000 clones, with roughly 84% found just once. Specimen: memory CD8+ T cells sorted from blood. Stated subset: CD45RO+ cells pooled with CCR7-negative TemRA cells. These receptors all come from a man younger than 35 in good health.

V is TRBV4-1 and J is TRBJ1-2; tentative D call: TRBD1 (6 bases). V lost 4 bases and J lost 3, with 15 bases in between. Germline V gene data show CDR1 as MGHRA and CDR2 as YSYEKL. The CDR3 covers 15 residues. The CDR3 DNA reads TGCGCCAGCAGCCGAGCAACAGGGTATTACTATGGCTACACCTTC. Translating it yields CASSRATGYYYGYTF.

The DNA for the CDR3 is TGTGCCAGCAGCGCAACAGGGGGCCCCTCCTACGAGCAGTACTTC. Translation: CASSATGGPSYEQYF. This rearrangement joins TRBV9 to TRBJ2-7; 9 nucleotides agree with TRBD1. The trim removed 3 bases at V and 0 bases at J, leaving 4 bases unmatched. Germline V gene data show CDR1 as SGDLS and CDR2 as YYNGEE. The CDR3 runs to 15 residues.

The chain joins TRBV9 to TRBJ1-2; 10 bases line up with TRBD1. The ends lost 4 bases at V and 4 bases at J; junction bases unmatched: 7. This CDR3 has 15 residues. CDR1 SGDLS and CDR2 YYNGEE come from the germline V gene. This CDR3 reads CASSPGTGVGYGYTF. CDR3 DNA: TGTGCCAGCAGCCCCGGGACAGGGGTGGGCTATGGCTACACCTTC.

The chain uses TRBV4-1 and TRBJ2-7, with D possibly TRBD1 on 5 matching bases. This CDR3 contains 14 residues. The V gene lost 3 bases and the J gene lost 0 bases, with 9 bases spanning the gap. Germline CDR1 and CDR2: MGHRA and YSYEKL. In DNA form, the CDR3 reads TGCGCCAGCAGCCACGGACATTACTCCTACGAGCAGTACTTC. Residues: CASSHGHYSYEQYF.

This sequence joins TRBV5-6 and TRBJ2-3; no definite D call. CDR3 length equals 14 residues. The germline V gene encodes CDR1 SGHDT and CDR2 YYEEEE. V lost 3 bases, J lost 1 base, and 9 bases lay in between. The CDR3 here is CASSWDLGTDTQYF. CDR3 DNA sequence: TGTGCCAGCAGCTGGGATTTAGGCACAGATACGCAGTATTTT.

This chain connects TRBV2 to TRBJ1-1; D is undetermined. The CDR3 is 12 amino acids. V gave up 7 bases and J gave up 2 bases, with 8 bases separating them. Per the germline V gene, CDR1 is SNHLY and CDR2 is FYNNEI. As DNA, the CDR3 is TGTGCCAGCATCGGCACCAACACTGAAGCTTTCTTT. This sequence encodes CASIGTNTEAFF.

With regard to this clone: The sample holds other DNA sequences that translate to the same CDR3. The chain links TRBV27 to TRBJ2-1; no clear D. V lost 0 bases, J lost 6 bases, and 3 bases lay in between. This CDR3 region has 12 residues. In germline, CDR1 is MNHEY, CDR2 SMNVEV (reference sequence). Here the CDR3 reads CASSLSGNEQFF. CDR3 bases: TGTGCCAGCAGTTTATCGGGCAATGAGCAGTTCTTC.

This sequence joins TRBV5-4 and TRBJ1-3; no clear D. Looked up from germline, CDR1 is SGHNT and CDR2 is YYREEE (reference sequence). Trimming removed 6 bases from V and 10 bases from J, with 17 bases in between. CDR3 size: 13 residues. In DNA, the CDR3 is TGTGCCAGCACCAATGGAGGCTTTGGGACCATATATTTT. Translating it yields CASTNGGFGTIYF.

The sample holds one count of this clone. The CDR3 reads CASSLSPGEFKTDTQYF. The CDR3 region has the DNA TGTGCCAGCAGCTTAAGTCCTGGCGAGTTCAAGACAGATACGCAGTATTTT. The V and J genes are TRBV7-6 and TRBJ2-3, with D unclear. The CDR3 spans 17 residues. Germline CDR1 and CDR2: SGHVS and FNYEAQ. V lost 2 bases, J lost 3 bases, and 18 bases lay in between.

Details on this clone: This CDR3 is also generated by other DNA sequences in the sample. The gene calls are TRBV4-3 and TRBJ2-7; 11 positions match TRBD2. With V trimmed by 3 bases and J by 3 bases, 1 base remained unmatched. Per the germline V gene, CDR1 is LGHNA and CDR2 is YSLEER. This CDR3 contains 14 residues. CDR3 amino acids: CASSHGTSGYEQYF. The CDR3 nucleotides read TGCGCCAGCAGCCATGGGACTAGCGGCTACGAGCAGTACTTC.

The chain links TRBV19 to TRBJ2-4; D not certain. From germline, CDR1 is LNHDA and CDR2 SQIVND (reference sequence). V shed 5 bases and J shed 3 bases, with 11 bases lying between them. The CDR3 totals 14 residues. CDR3: CASSLRLGKNIQYF. The CDR3 nucleotides read TGTGCCAGTAGTCTACGTCTCGGCAAAAACATTCAGTACTTC.

CDR3 amino acids: CASSLLAEYTDTQYF. As DNA, the CDR3 is TGTGCCAGCAGCTTATTGGCGGAGTACACAGATACGCAGTATTTT. The chain has TRBV7-8 and TRBJ2-3, with no clear D. The CDR3 extends over 15 amino acids. Trimming removed 2 bases from V and 2 bases from J, with 11 bases in between. The germline gives CDR1 SGHVS, CDR2 FQNEAQ.

V and J are TRBV7-9 and TRBJ2-2, with 8 bases identical to TRBD1. The CDR3 covers 15 residues. Germline V gene lookup returns CDR1 SEHNR and CDR2 FQNEAQ (reference sequence). After removal of 0 bases from V and 3 bases from J, the junction contained 0 bases not matched to a gene. Here the CDR3 DNA reads TGTGCCAGCAGCTTAGCACAGGGGGACACCGGGGAGCTGTTTTTT. This gives the protein CASSLAQGDTGELFF.

This chain connects TRBV7-9 to TRBJ2-5, with D tentatively TRBD1 or TRBD2 (7 bases each). The germline V and J ends were trimmed by 6 bases and 5 bases, with 13 bases remaining between them. This CDR3 spans 13 amino acids. Germline CDR1 is SEHNR and CDR2 is FQNEAQ (reference sequence). The CDR3 coding sequence is TGTGCCAGCAGGCCGGGGGGACAGGAGACCCAGTACTTC. Translating gives CASRPGGQETQYF.

The chain has TRBV13 and TRBJ1-6; D may be TRBD1 (6 bases). This CDR3 has 14 residues. Per germline, CDR1 PRHDT and CDR2 FYEKMQ (reference sequence). Trimming removed 5 bases at V and 8 bases at J, with 13 bases between. CDR3 sequence reads: CASSHGQLDSPLHF. The DNA of the CDR3 is TGTGCCAGCAGCCACGGACAGCTGGATTCACCCCTCCACTTT. The full variable domain, in which reference TRBV13 and TRBJ1-6 provide the parts outside the CDR3, is AAGVIQSPRHLIKEKRETATLKCYPIPRHDTVYWYQQGPGQDPQFLISFYEKMQSDKGSIPDRFSAQQFSDYHSELNMSSLELGDSALYFCASSHGQLDSPLHFGNGTRLTVT.

This clone was counted at least ten times. Other DNA sequences in the same sample also yield this CDR3. The V and J genes are TRBV5-4 and TRBJ1-1; D is unresolved. Trimming shortened V by 2 bases and J by 1 base, and 6 bases separated the two germline ends. The V gene's germline CDR1 is SGHNT and CDR2 YYREEE (reference sequence). The CDR3 has 13 amino acids. The CDR3 DNA reads TGTGCCAGCAGCTTAGCACAGAACACTGAAGCTTTCTTT. This codes for CASSLAQNTEAFF.

The rearrangement uses TRBV4-1 and TRBJ2-7; 7 bases match TRBD1. Germline V gene lookup returns CDR1 MGHRA and CDR2 YSYEKL. V lost 1 base to trimming and J lost 0 bases; unmatched junction nucleotides: 3. The CDR3 is 15 residues long. The chain's CDR3 is CASSQGQGVSYEQYF. The CDR3 region has the DNA TGCGCCAGCAGCCAAGGGCAGGGGGTCTCCTACGAGCAGTACTTC.

The chain has TRBV25-1 and TRBJ2-5; the D gene is possibly TRBD2 (6 bases). CDR1 and CDR2 (germline): MGHDK, SYGVNS. This CDR3 region has 15 residues. V lost 1 base to trimming and J lost 4 bases, with 13 bases between them. The CDR3, as DNA: TGTGCCAGCAGTGAATGGGAGGAAGGAGGAGAGACCCAGTACTTC. This sequence encodes CASSEWEEGGETQYF.

This clone came up once. This chain uses TRBV5-1 with TRBJ1-6, with D hard to call. Germline assignment: CDR1 SGHRS and CDR2 YFSETQ. This CDR3 comprises 14 residues. Trimming stripped 0 bases from V and 7 bases from J, with 8 bases between. The DNA of the CDR3 is TGCGCCAGCAGCTTGGGGGCGAAGAATTCACCCCTCCACTTT. Translation: CASSLGAKNSPLHF.

This clone occurred once. The chain employs TRBV7-9 and TRBJ2-7; D is perhaps TRBD1 (6 bases). The CDR3 runs 12 residues. Looked up from germline, CDR1 is SEHNR and CDR2 is FQNEAQ (reference sequence). V lost 5 bases and J 7 bases, leaving 12 bases between the germline ends. The CDR3 region is CASSEGHFEQYF. CDR3 bases: TGTGCCAGCAGCGAGGGACACTTTGAGCAGTACTTC. Full variable domain (remainder filled in from reference TRBV7-9 and TRBJ2-7): DTGVSQNPRHKITKRGQNVTFRCDPISEHNRLYWYRQTLGQGPEFLTYFQNEAQLEKSRLLSDRFSAERPKGSFSTLEIQRTEQGDSAMYLCASSEGHFEQYFGPGTRLTVT.

The J gene is TRBJ2-7, the V gene TRBV27; 9 nucleotides match TRBD2. The CDR3 consists of 15 residues. Germline CDR1 MNHEY, CDR2 SMNVEV (reference sequence). The V segment lost 4 bases and the J segment 7 bases; nucleotides outside the gene matches: 11. The CDR3 coding sequence is TGTGCCAGCAGTTCCCTAGAGCGGGAGGTCCAAGAGCAGTACTTC. This encodes CASSSLEREVQEQYF.

This rearrangement joins TRBV28 to TRBJ2-1; TRBD1 agrees at 10 bases. CDR3 size: 15 residues. Germline CDR1 is MDHEN and CDR2 is SYDVKM. V was clipped by 6 bases and J by 2 bases; unmatched bases: 4. CDR3 region: CASSLDRGAYNEQFF. DNA of the CDR3: TGTGCCAGCAGCTTGGACAGGGGGGCCTACAATGAGCAGTTCTTC.

In its sample, this clone was seen once. The chain links TRBV4-3 to TRBJ2-1, with 7 bases lining up with TRBD2. The CDR3 sequence is 17 residues long. Unmatched junction bases numbered 8, after V lost 2 bases and J lost 1 base. Germline V gene sequence: CDR1 LGHNA, CDR2 YSLEER. DNA for the CDR3: TGCGCCAGCAGCCAAAGACTAGCCGAGTGGTCCTACAATGAGCAGTTCTTC. It specifies CASSQRLAEWSYNEQFF.

V and J are TRBV5-1 and TRBJ2-3, with D maybe TRBD2 (6 bases). Germline CDR1 and CDR2: SGHRS and YFSETQ. There are 16 residues in the CDR3. V gave up 3 bases and J gave up 2 bases, with 16 bases separating them. This chain's CDR3 is CASSWVPSETTDTQYF. The CDR3 nucleotides are TGCGCCAGCAGCTGGGTCCCTAGCGAGACCACAGATACGCAGTATTTT.

CDR3 amino acids: CASSPGLTQETQYF. DNA of the CDR3: TGTGCCAGCAGCCCGGGACTGACCCAAGAGACCCAGTACTTC. The chain uses TRBV11-2 and TRBJ2-5; D may be TRBD2 (6 bases). This CDR3 has 14 amino acids. The V and J ends lost 5 bases and 1 base respectively, with 11 bases between them. The germline V gene encodes CDR1 SGHAT and CDR2 FQNNGV.

V usage is TRBV19 and J usage is TRBJ1-6; 7 bases match TRBD1. CDR1 and CDR2 (germline): LNHDA, SQIVND (reference sequence). The junction had 1 base not matched to a gene; V was cut back by 3 bases and J by 8 bases. The length of the CDR3 is 13 residues. As DNA, the CDR3 is TGTGCCAGTAGTATCACAGGGGATTCACCCCTCCACTTT. Protein product: CASSITGDSPLHF.

In its sample, this clone was seen once. The chain recombines TRBV6-1 with TRBJ2-1; D is possibly TRBD2 (6 bases). CDR3 size: 17 residues. Per the germline V gene, CDR1 is MNHNS and CDR2 is SASEGT. Trimming stripped 1 base from V and 0 bases from J, with 13 bases between. CDR3 protein: CASSEVGGCSSYNEQFF. CDR3 DNA: TGTGCCAGCAGTGAAGTTGGGGGGTGCAGCTCCTACAATGAGCAGTTCTTC.

This clone was counted ten times or more. A read error may account for a junction end that differs from germline. The V and J genes are TRBV28 and TRBJ2-1, with 7 bases lining up with TRBD2. The CDR3 length is 11 residues. Germline V lookup: CDR1 MDHEN, CDR2 SYDVKM. Here the CDR3 DNA reads TGTGCCGTGGAAGACCCGGGACTAAGAGTCTTC. This codes for CAVEDPGLRVF.

This clone was recorded at least ten times. The rearrangement links TRBV29-1 to TRBJ2-1; 8 nucleotides line up with TRBD1. V trimming: 4 bases; J trimming: 7 bases; junction bases outside the gene matches: 9. Germline-derived CDR1 and CDR2 are SQVTM and ANQGSEA. This CDR3 has 14 amino acids. The CDR3 DNA sequence: TGCAGCGTTGTAGACAGGGGAGTAAGTAATGAGCAGTTCTTC. Protein product: CSVVDRGVSNEQFF.